This TCR beta chain was identified during a study of blood T cell repertoires in COVID-19 (TCRdb year 2020). Context from the whole study: Samples from collaborators originated in the United States, Italy and Spain and spanned both the acute and convalescent phases of COVID-19. The material from the prospective study consisted of cDNA or gDNA derived from T cells, B-cell-depleted T cells, or PBMCs. Deeply sampled blood TCRbeta repertoires from subjects exposed to, actively infected with, or recovered from COVID-19 were included in the dataset. The repertoires were made available in a free public database intended to serve as a resource for research on the immune response to SARS-CoV-2. The samples were drawn from two sources: the first 160 participants of the ongoing ImmuneRACE study, and over 1,000 subjects contributed by 6 global collaborators. Nearly every sample came with metadata listing a de-identified subject ID, COVID-19 status, age in years and sex. HLA class I and class II types, where available, came from metadata supplied by the sample provider rather than from assay-based typing.

The CDR3 holds 14 amino acids from the cysteine to the phenylalanine. Here the CDR3 DNA is all that survives: 42 bases in frame from base 1. V drops 6 bases and J drops 3 bases, leaving 16 bases in between. CDR1 and CDR2 were assigned from the germline V gene as SQVTM and ANQGSEA. Overall study results and their limits: The quantity of clinical and demographic metadata differed by source and by participant and was supplied without curation.

At one collaborating source in Seattle, patients were enrolled during active infection and were followed longitudinally through the course of disease. Collaborating institutions collected whole blood in K2EDTA tubes following their own protocols. For TCRbeta analysis, collaborators shipped samples as frozen whole blood, isolated PBMCs, or DNA extracted from either of those sample types. In this sample, this clone turned up once. The clone's antigen remains unknown. Within one base of it there is no much larger clone, and no base qualities were kept. TCRbeta CDR3 regions were amplified from genomic DNA using the immunoSEQ Assay, a bias-controlled multiplex PCR. The paper's processing steps were these. Within the assay, amplification of reference gene primers was used to estimate how many nucleated cells each sample contained. Sequence reads were collapsed and filtered to measure the absolute abundance of every unique TCRbeta CDR3 rearrangement. Productive Simpson clonality was computed per sample as the square root of Simpson's diversity index over productive rearrangements. TCRdb retrieved this table from immuneACCESS and kept in-frame rearrangements only. Not all clones are present; in checked studies, unresolved V genes account for under half, and no reason is known for the remainder. That table is the source of V, J and clone size, and D and trimming were worked out from the DNA. The sample includes around 300,000 clones, with about 88% observed a single time. The ten largest make up around 13% of the sample.

Material: peripheral blood. The receptor's source is a woman in her 70s with COVID-19, enrolled during active disease. This chain is built from TRBV29-1 and TRBJ2-3; possibly the D gene is TRBD1, per 6 matching bases. CDR3 reads: CSVTFGTSTDTQYF. The nucleotide sequence is TGCAGCGTGACTTTTGGGACAAGTACAGATACGCAGTATTTT.